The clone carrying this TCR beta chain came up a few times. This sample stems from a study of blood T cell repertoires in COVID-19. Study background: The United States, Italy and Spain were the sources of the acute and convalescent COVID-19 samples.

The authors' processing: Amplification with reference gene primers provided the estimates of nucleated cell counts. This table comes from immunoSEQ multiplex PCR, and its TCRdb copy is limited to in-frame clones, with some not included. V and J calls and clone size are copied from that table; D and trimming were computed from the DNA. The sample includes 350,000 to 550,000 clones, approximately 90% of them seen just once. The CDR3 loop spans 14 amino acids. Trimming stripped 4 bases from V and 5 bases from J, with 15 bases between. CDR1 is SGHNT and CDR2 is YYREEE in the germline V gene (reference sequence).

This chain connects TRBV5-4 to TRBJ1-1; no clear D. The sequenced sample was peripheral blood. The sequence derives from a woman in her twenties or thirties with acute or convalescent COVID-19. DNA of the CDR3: TGTGCCAGCAGCAGCAACGAGGGCCGGACTGAAGCTTTCTTT. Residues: CASSSNEGRTEAFF. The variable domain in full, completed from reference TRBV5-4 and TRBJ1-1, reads ETGVTQSPTHLIKTRGQQVTLRCSSQSGHNTVSWYQQALGQGPQFIFQYYREEENGRGNFPPRFSGLQFPNYSSELNVNALELDDSALYLCASSSNEGRTEAFFGQGTRLTVV.